Described below is a single T cell receptor (beta chain) sequence and its context. The source of the sample is a study of blood T cell repertoires in COVID-19. Turning to the study itself: Spain, Italy and the United States supplied samples that represented acute and convalescent COVID-19. PBMCs, B-cell-depleted T cells, or T cells were the source of the cDNA or gDNA that made up the material.

In the original analysis: From reference gene primer amplification, estimates of nucleated cell counts were derived. Profiled with immunoSEQ multiplex PCR; TCRdb holds only in-frame clones, not every one. That table supplies the V and J calls and clone size; D and trimming were determined from the DNA. The table includes around 100,000 clones, approximately 85% detected once. Germline assignment: CDR1 SNHLY and CDR2 FYNNEI. The CDR3 consists of 14 residues. J lost 0 bases, V lost 6 bases, and 5 bases had no gene match. The V and J genes are TRBV2 and TRBJ2-7; 7 nucleotides agree with TRBD1. The clonotype originates from a man between 65 and 79 years old with acute or convalescent COVID-19. Sequencing input: peripheral blood. The chain's CDR3 is CASRRDSSSYEQYF. CDR3 nucleotide sequence: TGTGCCAGCAGAAGGGACAGTAGCTCCTACGAGCAGTACTTC.